This T cell receptor (beta chain) was observed in a study of cytomegalovirus exposure and HLA in healthy donors. Notes on this clone: Its target is unknown.

Whole-study results and caveats: Rarity held for most TCR sequences, but there were some public TCRs that occurred in many donors.

Among the roughly 110 subjects of the validation cohort, separate from the roughly 730-subject first cohort, were the donors. Measured with immunoSEQ multiplex PCR; TCRdb has only the in-frame clones, and not every one. The sample has 150,000 to 200,000 clones, about nine tenths seen once; the top ten hold 5.5% to 6%. The CDR3 is 14 residues long. Germline V gene lookup returns CDR1 LNHNV and CDR2 YYDKDF (reference sequence). V was clipped by 6 bases and J by 6 bases; unmatched bases: 8. This chain connects TRBV15 to TRBJ1-2; 9 nucleotides match TRBD1. The sequence was collected from a woman in her twenties or thirties in good health and CMV-seronegative. Sequences were obtained from PBMCs. CDR3 loop: CATRAGDREDGYTF. The CDR3 DNA is TGTGCCACCAGAGCGGGGGACAGGGAGGATGGCTACACCTTC. The full variable domain, rest sourced from reference TRBV15 and TRBJ1-2, is DAMVIQNPRYQVTQFGKPVTLSCSQTLNHNVMYWYQQKSSQAPKLLFHYYDKDFNNEADTPDNFQSRRPNTSFCFLDIRSPGLGDTAMYLCATRAGDREDGYTFGSGTRLTVV.